The rows below give T cell receptor beta chains drawn from one sample of a study of T cell repertoires in cytomegalovirus infection. A single record per CDR3 protein comes from TCRdb applying MiXCR to the reads. The repertoire has about 140,000 distinct CDR3 sequences, about 6.1% of them found once; the top ten carry over 15%. Sequenced sample: PBMCs. These receptors were collected from a human donor in good health (CMV status not recorded). Some clones in this sample may be carry-over from other donors' samples. CDR3s include the opening cysteine and the closing phenylalanine or tryptophan. Each record gives: D gene, clone size, CDR3 length, J gene, V gene, CDR3 DNA, CDR3 protein. A D gene is named only where the DNA matches it firmly. Size values are once, few and many counts, or a class for expanded clones, and some rows have none.

TRBD2	many	16	TRBJ2-1	TRBV7-2	TGTGCCAGCATCCACACGCCGGCTAGCGGGGGCAATGAGCAGTTCTTC	CASIHTPASGGNEQFF
NA	NA	12	TRBJ2-2	TRBV5-1	TGCGCCAGCAGCTTGGAAGGGGTGGAGCTGTTTTTT	CASSLEGVELFF
NA	many	14	TRBJ1-6	TRBV3-1	TGTGCCAGCAGCCCCATCGGGGGGGACTCACCCCTCCACTTT	CASSPIGGDSPLHF
TRBD2	many	15	TRBJ2-1	TRBV11-2	TGTGCCAGCAGCTCCTTAGCGGGGGTTAACAATGAGCAGTTCTTC	CASSSLAGVNNEQFF
NA	many	16	TRBJ2-3	TRBV7-2	TGTGCCAGCAGCTCCAGTGGGGGGGGCTTCTCAGATACGCAGTATTTT	CASSSSGGGFSDTQYF
NA	many	14	TRBJ1-4	TRBV7-2	TGTGCCAGCAGCCAGGACCTCTGGGAGGAAAAACTGTTTTTT	CASSQDLWEEKLFF
TRBD2	many	17	TRBJ2-1	TRBV11-2	TGTGCCAGCAGCTTTCTAGCGGGGGGACGCCCCTACAATGAGCAGTTCTTC	CASSFLAGGRPYNEQFF
TRBD1	few	13	TRBJ1-3	TRBV20-1	TGCAGTGCTAGCCCGGGACAGAGAAACACCATATATTTT	CSASPGQRNTIYF
NA	many	15	TRBJ2-1	TRBV27	TGTGCCAGCACAACTGTATGGACCCCTGGGCCTGAGCAGTTCTTC	CASTTVWTPGPEQFF
TRBD1	NA	13	TRBJ1-2	TRBV7-3	TGTGCCAGCAGCTACAGGGGGGGTGATGGCTACACCTTC	CASSYRGGDGYTF
NA	NA	14	TRBJ1-1	TRBV19	TGTGCCAGTAGTATGTCAGCGGGGAACACTGAAGCTTTCTTT	CASSMSAGNTEAFF
NA	many	14	TRBJ1-4	TRBV7-2	TGTGCCAGCAGCTTAGTAGCCAAGGAAGAAAAACTGTTTTTT	CASSLVAKEEKLFF
NA	many	13	TRBJ1-1	TRBV15	TGTGCCACCAGCACCCCACACAACACTGAAGCTTTCTTT	CATSTPHNTEAFF
NA	few	17	TRBJ2-7	TRBV4-2	TGTGCCAGCAGCCAAGATCTATCCGGGAGCCTCTCCTACGAGCAGTACTTC	CASSQDLSGSLSYEQYF
NA	many	15	TRBJ1-6	TRBV7-2	TGTGCCAGCAGCTTAGGTGGGGTGCCGAATTCACCCCTCCACTTT	CASSLGGVPNSPLHF
NA	many	13	TRBJ1-1	TRBV7-6	TGTGCCAGCAGCTTGACCTTCCCGAGTGAAGCTTTCTTT	CASSLTFPSEAFF
TRBD1	NA	14	TRBJ2-7	TRBV28	TGTGCCAGCAGTTTGTCGGGACAGGGGGCCGAGCAGTACTTC	CASSLSGQGAEQYF
NA	NA	14	TRBJ1-4	TRBV7-9	TGTGCCAGCAGCCTTGGGGAAACTAATGAAAAACTGTTTTTT	CASSLGETNEKLFF
NA	many	12	TRBJ2-1	TRBV29-1	TGCAGCGTACTACAGGGAGTCCATGAGCAGTTCTTC	CSVLQGVHEQFF
TRBD1	few	15	TRBJ2-2	TRBV7-3	TGTGCCAGCAGCCCCCAGGGACAGGGCTTAGGGGAGCTGTTTTTT	CASSPQGQGLGELFF
NA	many	15	TRBJ1-6	TRBV2	TGTGCCAGCAGTACTACGGACGGTCGTAATTCACCCCTCCACTTT	CASSTTDGRNSPLHF
TRBD1	many	16	TRBJ2-7	TRBV4-2	TGTGCCAGCAGCCAAGATCCAAGGACAGGGGAGTACGAGCAGTACTTC	CASSQDPRTGEYEQYF
TRBD1	few	15	TRBJ1-2	TRBV4-1	TGCGCCAGCAGCCAAGCCGACAGGGAAAACTATGGCTACACCTTC	CASSQADRENYGYTF
TRBD2	NA	15	TRBJ2-7	TRBV4-2	TGTGCCAGCAGCCATGGGGGACTAGCGGGGGCTGAGCAGTACTTC	CASSHGGLAGAEQYF
TRBD2	NA	12	TRBJ2-1	TRBV6-5	TGTGCCAGCAGCCCTCCGCGGGGGGAGCAGTTCTTC	CASSPPRGEQFF
NA	few	15	TRBJ1-6	TRBV7-9	TGTGCCAGCAGCCCCGGACGGAACTATAATTCACCCCTCCACTTT	CASSPGRNYNSPLHF
NA	NA	17	TRBJ1-5	TRBV23-1	TGCGCCAGCAGTCAATCGATCCGAGACAGAGGCAATCAGCCCCAGCATTTT	CASSQSIRDRGNQPQHF
NA	many	16	TRBJ1-5	TRBV20-1	TGCAGTGCTAGAGATCCCGGGCAGCATAGCAATCAGCCCCAGCATTTT	CSARDPGQHSNQPQHF
NA	many	16	TRBJ2-4	TRBV2	TGTGCCAGCAGGGGCAGGGGGGAAAACTTCAAAAACATTCAGTACTTC	CASRGRGENFKNIQYF
NA	few	15	TRBJ2-7	TRBV5-6	TGTGCCAGCAGCTTGATTGCGGTTAGCTCCTACGAGCAGTACTTC	CASSLIAVSSYEQYF
TRBD1	many	14	TRBJ1-4	TRBV7-2	TGTGCCAGCAGCGAGGGACAGGGAAGGTACAAACTGTTTTTT	CASSEGQGRYKLFF
NA	many	13	TRBJ1-2	TRBV7-9	TGTGCCAGTGTTGAAGGGGCTAACTATGGCTACACCTTC	CASVEGANYGYTF
NA	many	14	TRBJ2-1	TRBV7-8	TGTGCCAGCAGCTTAAGGACAGCCAACAATGAGCAGTTCTTC	CASSLRTANNEQFF
TRBD1	many	15	TRBJ2-3	TRBV7-2	TGTGCCAGCAGGCCAGGGACAGGGGGTAGGGATACGCAGTATTTT	CASRPGTGGRDTQYF
NA	many	16	TRBJ2-7	TRBV19	TGTGCCAGTAGTATAAAGGGATCCAGACAGGTCCACGAGCAGTACTTC	CASSIKGSRQVHEQYF
TRBD1	NA	13	TRBJ1-2	TRBV19	TGTGCCAGCCAGAGGGACAGAACCTATGGCTACACCTTC	CASQRDRTYGYTF
TRBD2	NA	16	TRBJ2-1	TRBV2	TGTGCCAGCAGTTCTAGCGGGTTGAGCTCCTACAATGAGCAGTTCTTC	CASSSSGLSSYNEQFF